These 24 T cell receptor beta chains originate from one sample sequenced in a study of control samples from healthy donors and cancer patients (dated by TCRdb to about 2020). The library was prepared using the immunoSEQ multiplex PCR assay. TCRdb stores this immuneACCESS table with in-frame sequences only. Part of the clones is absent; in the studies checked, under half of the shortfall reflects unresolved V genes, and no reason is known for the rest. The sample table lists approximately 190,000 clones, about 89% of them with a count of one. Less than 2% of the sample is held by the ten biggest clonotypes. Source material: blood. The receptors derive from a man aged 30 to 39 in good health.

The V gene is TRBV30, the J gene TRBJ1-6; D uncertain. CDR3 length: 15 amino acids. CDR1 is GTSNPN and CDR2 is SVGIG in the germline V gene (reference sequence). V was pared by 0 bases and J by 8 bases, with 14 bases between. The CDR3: CAWSVQWPWDSPLHF. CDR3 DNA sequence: TGTGCCTGGAGTGTACAATGGCCCTGGGATTCACCCCTCCACTTT.

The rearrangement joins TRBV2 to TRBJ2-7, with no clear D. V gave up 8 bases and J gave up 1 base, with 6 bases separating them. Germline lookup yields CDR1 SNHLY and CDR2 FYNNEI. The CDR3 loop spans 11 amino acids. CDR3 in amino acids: CASRLSYEQYF. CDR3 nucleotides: TGTGCCAGCCGATTGTCCTACGAGCAGTACTTC.

Here the CDR3 reads CASSRQGAGYEQYF. DNA of the CDR3: TGCGCCAGCAGCCGACAGGGGGCTGGGTACGAGCAGTACTTC. The genes are TRBV5-1 and TRBJ2-7, with 10 bases aligning to TRBD1. CDR1 is SGHRS and CDR2 is YFSETQ in the germline V gene. The CDR3 consists of 14 residues. V shed 4 bases, J shed 4 bases, and the junction held 5 bases outside the gene matches.

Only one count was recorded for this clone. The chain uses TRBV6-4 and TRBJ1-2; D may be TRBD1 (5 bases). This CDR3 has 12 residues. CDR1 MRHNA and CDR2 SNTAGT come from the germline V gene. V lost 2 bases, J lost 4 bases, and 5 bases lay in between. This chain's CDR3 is CASSDRGYGYTF. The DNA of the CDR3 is TGTGCCAGCAGTGACAGGGGCTATGGCTACACCTTC.

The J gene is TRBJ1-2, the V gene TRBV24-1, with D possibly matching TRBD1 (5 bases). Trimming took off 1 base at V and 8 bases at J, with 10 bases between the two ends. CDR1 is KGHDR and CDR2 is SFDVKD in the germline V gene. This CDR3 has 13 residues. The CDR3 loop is CATSDFSREGYTF. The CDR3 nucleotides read TGTGCCACCAGTGATTTTTCCAGGGAAGGCTACACCTTC.

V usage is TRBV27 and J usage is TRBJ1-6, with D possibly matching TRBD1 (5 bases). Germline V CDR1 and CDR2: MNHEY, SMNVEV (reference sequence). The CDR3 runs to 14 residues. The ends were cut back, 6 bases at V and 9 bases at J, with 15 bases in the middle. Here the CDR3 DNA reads TGTGCCAGCAGGCTTCCGGGACTTTTTTCACCCCTCCACTTT. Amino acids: CASRLPGLFSPLHF.

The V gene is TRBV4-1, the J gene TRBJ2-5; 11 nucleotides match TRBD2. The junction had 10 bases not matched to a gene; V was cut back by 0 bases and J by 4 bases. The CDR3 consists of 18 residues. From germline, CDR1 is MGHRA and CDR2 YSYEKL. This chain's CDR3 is CASSQDLGPSGGLETQYF. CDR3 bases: TGCGCCAGCAGCCAAGATCTTGGGCCTAGCGGGGGGTTAGAGACCCAGTACTTC.

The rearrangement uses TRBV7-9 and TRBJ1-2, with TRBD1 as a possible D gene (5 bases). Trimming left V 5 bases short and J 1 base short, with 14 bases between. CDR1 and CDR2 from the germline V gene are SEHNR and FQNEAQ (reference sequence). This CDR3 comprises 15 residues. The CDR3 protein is CASSPWGGGNYGYTF. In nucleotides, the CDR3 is TGTGCCAGCAGCCCCTGGGGTGGGGGTAACTATGGCTACACCTTC.

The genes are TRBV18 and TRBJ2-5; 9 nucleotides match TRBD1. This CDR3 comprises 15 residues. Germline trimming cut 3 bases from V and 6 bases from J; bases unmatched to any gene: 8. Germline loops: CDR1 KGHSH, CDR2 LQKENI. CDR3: CASSPLDRGAKTQYF. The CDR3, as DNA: TGTGCCAGCTCACCCCTGGACAGGGGCGCGAAGACCCAGTACTTC.

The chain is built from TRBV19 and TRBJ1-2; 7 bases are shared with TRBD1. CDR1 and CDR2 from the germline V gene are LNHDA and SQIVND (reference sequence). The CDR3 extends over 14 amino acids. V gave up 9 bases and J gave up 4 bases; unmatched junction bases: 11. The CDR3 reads CASTSGGDFYGYTF. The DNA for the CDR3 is TGTGCCAGCACTTCAGGGGGGGACTTCTATGGCTACACCTTC.

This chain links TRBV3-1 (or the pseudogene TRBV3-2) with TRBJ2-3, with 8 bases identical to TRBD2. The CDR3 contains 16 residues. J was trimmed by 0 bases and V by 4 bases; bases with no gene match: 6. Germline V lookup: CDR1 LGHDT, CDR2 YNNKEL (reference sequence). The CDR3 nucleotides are TGTGCCAGCAGCCCTTGGTCGGGGGGGAGCACAGATACGCAGTATTTT. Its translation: CASSPWSGGSTDTQYF.

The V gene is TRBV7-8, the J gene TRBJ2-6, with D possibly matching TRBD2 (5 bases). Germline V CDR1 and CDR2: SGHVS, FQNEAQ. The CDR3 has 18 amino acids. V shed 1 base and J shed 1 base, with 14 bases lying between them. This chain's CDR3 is CASSLVGLDLSGANVLTF. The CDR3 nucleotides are TGTGCCAGCAGCTTAGTAGGTCTGGACTTGTCTGGGGCCAACGTCCTGACTTTC.

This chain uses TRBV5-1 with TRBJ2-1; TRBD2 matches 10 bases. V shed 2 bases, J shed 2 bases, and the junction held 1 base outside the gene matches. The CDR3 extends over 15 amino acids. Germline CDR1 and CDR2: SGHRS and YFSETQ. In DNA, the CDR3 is TGCGCCAGCAGCTTAACTAGCGGGGCCTACAATGAGCAGTTCTTC. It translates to CASSLTSGAYNEQFF.

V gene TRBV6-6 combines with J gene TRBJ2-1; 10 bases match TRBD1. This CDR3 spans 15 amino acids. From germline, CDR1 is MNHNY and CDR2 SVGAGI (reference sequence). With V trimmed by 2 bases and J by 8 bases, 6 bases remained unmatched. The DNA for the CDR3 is TGTGCCAGCAGTTACCGACAGGGGGCGTCCGATGAGCAGTTCTTC. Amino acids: CASSYRQGASDEQFF.

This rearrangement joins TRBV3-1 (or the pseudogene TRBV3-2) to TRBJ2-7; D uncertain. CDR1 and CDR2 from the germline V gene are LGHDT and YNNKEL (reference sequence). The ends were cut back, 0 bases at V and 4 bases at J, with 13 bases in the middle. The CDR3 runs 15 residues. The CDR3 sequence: CASSQEGRASYEQYF. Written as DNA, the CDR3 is TGTGCCAGCAGCCAAGAAGGAAGGGCCTCATACGAGCAGTACTTC.

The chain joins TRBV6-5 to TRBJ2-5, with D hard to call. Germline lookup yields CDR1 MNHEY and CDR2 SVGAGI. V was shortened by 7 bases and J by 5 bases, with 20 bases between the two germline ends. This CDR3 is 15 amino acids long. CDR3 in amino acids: CASTDTRLGSETQYF. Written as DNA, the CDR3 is TGTGCCAGCACCGATACCCGCCTAGGGTCGGAGACCCAGTACTTC.

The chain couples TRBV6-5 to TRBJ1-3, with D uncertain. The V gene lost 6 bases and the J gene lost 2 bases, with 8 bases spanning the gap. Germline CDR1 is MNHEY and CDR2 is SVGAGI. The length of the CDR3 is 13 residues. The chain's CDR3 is CASSDSTGNTIYF. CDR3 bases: TGTGCCAGCAGCGACTCTACTGGAAACACCATATATTTT.

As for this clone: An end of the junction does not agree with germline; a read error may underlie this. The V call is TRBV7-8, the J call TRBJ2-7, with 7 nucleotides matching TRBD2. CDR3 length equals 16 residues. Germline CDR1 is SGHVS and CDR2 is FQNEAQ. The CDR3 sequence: CVSSPTKRGTSYEQYF. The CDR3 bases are TGTGTCAGCAGCCCGACAAAGCGGGGTACCTCCTACGAGCAGTACTTC. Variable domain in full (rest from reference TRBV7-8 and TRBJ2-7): GAGVSQSPRYKVAKRGQDVALRCDPISGHVSLFWYQQALGQGPEFLTYFQNEAQLDKSGLPSDRFFAERPEGSVSTLKIQRTQQEDSAVYLCVSSPTKRGTSYEQYFGPGTRLTVT.

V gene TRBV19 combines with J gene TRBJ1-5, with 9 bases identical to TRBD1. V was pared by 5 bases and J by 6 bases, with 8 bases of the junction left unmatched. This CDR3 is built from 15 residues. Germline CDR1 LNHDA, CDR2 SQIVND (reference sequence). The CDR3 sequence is CASSPRDREGQPQHF. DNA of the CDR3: TGTGCCAGTAGTCCCCGGGACAGGGAAGGTCAGCCCCAGCATTTT. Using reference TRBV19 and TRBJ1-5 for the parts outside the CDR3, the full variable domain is DGGITQSPKYLFRKEGQNVTLSCEQNLNHDAMYWYRQDPGQGLRLIYYSQIVNDFQKGDIAEGYSVSREKKESFPLTVTSAQKNPTAFYLCASSPRDREGQPQHFGDGTRLSIL.

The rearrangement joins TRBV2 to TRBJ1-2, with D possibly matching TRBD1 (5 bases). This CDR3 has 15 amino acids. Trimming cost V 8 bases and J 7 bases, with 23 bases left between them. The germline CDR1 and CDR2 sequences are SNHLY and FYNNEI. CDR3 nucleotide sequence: TGTGCCAGCTCGAGGAGGGACGCGTTCTCTATTGGCTACACCTTC. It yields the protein CASSRRDAFSIGYTF.

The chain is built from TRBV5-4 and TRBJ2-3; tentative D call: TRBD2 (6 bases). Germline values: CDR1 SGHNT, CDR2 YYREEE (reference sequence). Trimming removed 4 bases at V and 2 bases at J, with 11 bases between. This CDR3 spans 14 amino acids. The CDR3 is CASSNRGLTDTQYF. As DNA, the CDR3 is TGTGCCAGCAGCAACCGGGGACTCACAGATACGCAGTATTTT.

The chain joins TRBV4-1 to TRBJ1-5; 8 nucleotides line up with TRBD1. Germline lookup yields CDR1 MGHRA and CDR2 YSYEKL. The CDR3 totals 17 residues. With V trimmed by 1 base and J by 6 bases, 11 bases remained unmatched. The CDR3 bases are TGCGCCAGCAGCCAAGTACCACTGGGACAGGAACCTCAGCCCCAGCATTTT. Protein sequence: CASSQVPLGQEPQPQHF.

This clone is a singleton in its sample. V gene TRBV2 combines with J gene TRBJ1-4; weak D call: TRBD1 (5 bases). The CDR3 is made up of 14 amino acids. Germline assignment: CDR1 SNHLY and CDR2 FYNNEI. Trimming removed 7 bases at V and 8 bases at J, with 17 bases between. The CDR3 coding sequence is TGTGCCAGCATTCAGGGAGATATGGGGGAAAAACTGTTTTTT. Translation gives CASIQGDMGEKLFF.

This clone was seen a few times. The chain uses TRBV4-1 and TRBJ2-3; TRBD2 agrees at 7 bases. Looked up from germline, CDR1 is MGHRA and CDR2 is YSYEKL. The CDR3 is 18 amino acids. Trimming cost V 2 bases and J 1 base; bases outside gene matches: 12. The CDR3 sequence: CASSQPLGVTSRTDTQYF. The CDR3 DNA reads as TGCGCCAGCAGCCAACCACTGGGGGTGACTAGCCGCACAGATACGCAGTATTTT.